This T cell receptor (beta chain) was captured in a study of T cells in Graves' hyperthyroidism and ophthalmopathy. Broader study findings: Most thyroid clonotypes expanded above 0.001 appeared in blood too.

With V trimmed by 4 bases and J by 8 bases, 6 bases remained unmatched. The CDR3 has 14 residues. This clonotype came up many times. Its specificity is not known. Calling Graves' hyperthyroidism stable meant ophthalmopathy did not progress within 18 months. Diagnoses were made from clinical symptoms, serum measures (thyroxine and TRAb), thyroid ultrasound and orbital computed tomography. There were TCR beta CDR3 regions amplified from RNA transcripts. The HTBI primer set served for first-round RT-PCR of the TCR CDR3. TCRdb redid the calling of the multiplex PCR reads with MiXCR, one entry per CDR3 protein. The table shows around 350,000 distinct CDR3 sequences, with about 12% occurring only once.

The chain joins TRBV12-3 or TRBV12-4 to TRBJ1-4; 8 bases fit TRBD1. This TCR derives from a young woman with Graves' hyperthyroidism. Sequencing input: blood. CDR3 DNA sequence: TGTGCCAGCAGTTACTCAGGGGGCCGAGAAAAACTGTTTTTT. This translates into CASSYSGGREKLFF.